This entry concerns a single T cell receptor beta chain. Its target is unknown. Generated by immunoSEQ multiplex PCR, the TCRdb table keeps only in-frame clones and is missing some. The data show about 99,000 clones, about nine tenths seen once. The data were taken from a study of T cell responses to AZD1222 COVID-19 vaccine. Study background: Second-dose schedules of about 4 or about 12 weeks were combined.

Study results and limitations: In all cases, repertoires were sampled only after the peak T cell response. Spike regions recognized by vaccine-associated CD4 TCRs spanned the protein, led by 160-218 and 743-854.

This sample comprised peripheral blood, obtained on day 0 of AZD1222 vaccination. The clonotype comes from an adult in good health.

The CDR3 protein is CASSLGPSGGNQETQYF. The CDR3 DNA sequence: TGTGCCAGCAGCTTAGGTCCTAGTGGGGGGAACCAAGAGACCCAGTACTTC. The chain has TRBV7-7 and TRBJ2-5, with TRBD2 as a possible D gene (6 bases). CDR1 and CDR2 from the germline V gene are SSHAT and FNYEAQ (reference sequence). CDR3 size: 17 residues. V was clipped by 1 base and J by 0 bases, with 15 bases between them.